This TCR beta chain originates from a study of regulatory T cells in long-lasting Graves disease (dated by TCRdb to 2020 to 2023). General notes on the study: Persistent Graves' disease was defined as persistently positive TSH receptor autoantibodies together with antithyroid drug treatment for over 5 years. Patients with persistent Graves' disease were compared with patients with newly diagnosed Graves' disease using TCR sequencing and RNA sequencing of peripheral blood. The study took place in China and was registered as a clinical trial. A total of about 33 samples underwent TCR sequencing, from 13 patients with persistent Graves' disease and 20 patients with newly diagnosed Graves' disease. Persistent Graves' disease patients in the clinical cohort had taken antithyroid drugs for around 10 years on average. The paper's findings and limits, for the study overall: Only peripheral blood was studied, because thyroid tissue, the primary lesion, was inaccessible. Sequencing and analysis were limited to the TCR beta chain. Patients with persistent disease shared more public clonotypes (under 3,000) than newly diagnosed patients did (about 970). Persistent disease showed preferential use of TRBV28, TRBJ1-2 and TRBJ2-5, whereas newly diagnosed disease favored TRBV20-1 and TRBJ2-1. The authors noted that the small sample size was a limitation that may lower accuracy. Compared with newly diagnosed patients, persistent Graves' disease patients had lower TCR Shannon entropy and fewer highly expanded clones, which suggests clonal expansion.

Libraries were prepared through multiplex PCR. Instrument used: Illumina HiSeq 4000. CDR3 regions were amplified by Arm-PCR with iRepertoire HTBI primers to construct TCR beta libraries. Before sequencing, the PCR products went through gel purification. On the authors' methods: Gene usage analysis of CDR3 amino acid clonotypes used the 55 to 65 TRBV and about 14 TRBJ segments found across samples. COPE and FqMerger were used to merge the filtered high-quality paired reads into contigs. BLAST was used to align contigs to IMGT TRBV, TRBD and TRBJ reference genes, with CDR3 defined following IMGT. Any clonotype with a frequency above 0.1% was classified as a highly expanded clone. Shannon entropy served as the measure of repertoire diversity, while the Gini coefficient captured V-J evenness. A clonotype was considered public if more than one individual shared it. In TCRdb, the public reads were trimmed at Q25 with fastp and aligned with MiXCR, with productive beta chains retained. Identical CDR3 protein sequences are pooled into one entry, listed with their most common genes and DNA. It is TCRdb's table, rather than the study itself, that gives the V and J calls and clone size. The sample records about 470,000 distinct CDR3 sequences, more than 20% of which are singletons. Less than 9% of the sample rests with the top ten.

The germline V and J ends show losses of 4 bases and 15 bases respectively, and no gene match explains 11 bases of the junction. Per the germline V gene, MDHEN is the CDR1 and SYDVKM is the CDR2. The CDR3 measures 13 amino acids from cysteine to phenylalanine. The sequence is cut down to CDR3 DNA, 39 bases in frame from base 1. In the paper's terms, the time point label means: persistent/refractory GD, antithyroid drugs over 5 years with positive TRAb. For both TCR sequencing and RNA sequencing, RNA was extracted from PBMCs using TRIzol. The diagnosis of Graves' disease was made according to American Thyroid Association guidelines. Patients for the study were recruited at an endocrinology department in Xi'an, China. Each patient gave approximately 9 milliliters of peripheral blood, collected in an EDTA anticoagulant tube. Ficoll Paque Plus density gradient separation was used to isolate PBMCs, and no further T cell sorting was performed. RNA quality was checked with an Agilent 2100 Bioanalyzer and agarose gel, and concentration with a NanoDrop 2000.

Concerning this clonotype itself: Its binding antigen is unknown. No much larger clone exists at a distance of one base, and base qualities are not known.

The sample here was peripheral blood mononuclear cells (PBMCs), taken when the disease was refractory, from a patient treated with antithyroid drugs. The clonotype comes from a female donor with Graves disease. Here the chain combines TRBV28 and TRBJ2-1; TRBD2 lines up with 8 middle nucleotides. The CDR3 corresponds to CASSSPEAGVAFF. The DNA sequence is given as TGTGCCAGCAGTTCCCCGGAAGCGGGAGTAGCGTTCTTC. Reference TRBV28 and TRBJ2-1 proteins supply the regions before and after the CDR3; the full variable domain is: DVKVTQSSRYLVKRTGEKVFLECVQDMDHENMFWYRQDPGLGLRLIYFSYDVKMKEKGDIPEGYSVSREKKERFSLILESASTNQTSMYLCASSSPEAGVAFFGPGTRLTVL.